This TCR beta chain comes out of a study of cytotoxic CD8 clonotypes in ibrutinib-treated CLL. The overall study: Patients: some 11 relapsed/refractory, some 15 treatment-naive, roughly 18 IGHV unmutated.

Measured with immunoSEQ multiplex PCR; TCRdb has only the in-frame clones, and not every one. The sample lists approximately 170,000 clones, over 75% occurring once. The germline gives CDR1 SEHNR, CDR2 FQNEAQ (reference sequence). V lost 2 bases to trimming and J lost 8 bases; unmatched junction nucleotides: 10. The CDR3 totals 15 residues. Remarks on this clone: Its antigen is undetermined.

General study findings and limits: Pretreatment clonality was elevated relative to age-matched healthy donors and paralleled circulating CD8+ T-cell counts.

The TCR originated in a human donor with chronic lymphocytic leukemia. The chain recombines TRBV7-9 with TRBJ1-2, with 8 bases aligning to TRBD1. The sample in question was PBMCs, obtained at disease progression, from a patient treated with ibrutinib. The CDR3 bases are TGTGCCAGCAGCTTACAGGGGGCATCGAGTGACGGCTACACCTTC. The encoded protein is CASSLQGASSDGYTF.